This TCR beta chain derives from a study of shared clonotypes between healthy human individuals. Study-level points and caveats: Clonotype sharing among donors was thought likely to change with sequencing depth. Rarefaction exposed incomplete sorted-subset sequencing despite large depth. Compared with memory subsets, naive subsets generally had larger estimated richness.

The protocol was immunoSEQ multiplex PCR, while the TCRdb copy is restricted to in-frame clones and leaves out a portion. The data hold more than 900,000 clones, with approximately 80% observed a single time. A remark on this clone: Its antigen is currently unknown.

Trimming removed 4 bases from V and 1 base from J, with 11 bases in between. CDR1 and CDR2 from the germline V gene are MGHRA and YSYEKL. This CDR3 spans 14 amino acids. The receptor's source is a man between 18 and 29 years old in good health. Some clones in this sample may be carry-over from other donors' samples. This chain uses TRBV4-1 with TRBJ2-7, with D maybe TRBD2 (5 bases). The sequencing sample was made of memory CD4+ T cells from PBMCs. The subset denotes: CD45RA-negative fraction. The DNA of the CDR3 is TGCGCCAGCAGCCCCCAATGGGAGTCCTACGAGCAGTACTTC. It codes for CASSPQWESYEQYF.